The 3 T cell receptor beta chains presented below share a single source sample, sequenced in a study of immune evolution from preneoplasia to lung adenocarcinoma. Profiling relied on immunoSEQ multiplex PCR, and the TCRdb table lists in-frame clones only, not all of them. Among roughly 38,000 clones listed, under 85% were seen once. The sample taken for sequencing was FFPE invasive lung adenocarcinoma tissue. These receptors all come from a person in their sixties with lung adenocarcinoma.

CDR3: CASSPLHIGEGGYTF. CDR3 in DNA: TGTGCCAGCTCACCACTCCACATAGGGGAGGGTGGCTACACCTTC. The V gene is TRBV18, the J gene TRBJ1-2, with TRBD1 as a possible D gene (5 bases). Germline V gives CDR1 KGHSH, CDR2 LQKENI. CDR3 length: 15 amino acids. Deletions cut 1 base from V and 7 bases from J, with 16 bases between.

The rearrangement uses TRBV15 and TRBJ2-7; the D gene could be TRBD1 or TRBD2 (6 bases each). Per the germline V gene, CDR1 is LNHNV and CDR2 is YYDKDF (reference sequence). The CDR3 loop spans 14 amino acids. Trimming shortened V by 1 base and J by 5 bases, and 12 bases separated the two germline ends. CDR3 in amino acids: CATSRGGAGNEQYF. The CDR3 DNA sequence: TGTGCCACCAGCAGAGGGGGGGCGGGGAACGAGCAGTACTTC.

The J gene is TRBJ1-2, the V gene TRBV28, with D maybe TRBD1 (5 bases). CDR3 size: 15 residues. Deletions cut 6 bases from V and 4 bases from J, with 18 bases between. Germline-derived CDR1 and CDR2 are MDHEN and SYDVKM. In DNA form, the CDR3 reads TGTGCCAGCAGAGGGAGGGGAAGGTGGATCTATGGCTACACCTTC. The encoded protein is CASRGRGRWIYGYTF.